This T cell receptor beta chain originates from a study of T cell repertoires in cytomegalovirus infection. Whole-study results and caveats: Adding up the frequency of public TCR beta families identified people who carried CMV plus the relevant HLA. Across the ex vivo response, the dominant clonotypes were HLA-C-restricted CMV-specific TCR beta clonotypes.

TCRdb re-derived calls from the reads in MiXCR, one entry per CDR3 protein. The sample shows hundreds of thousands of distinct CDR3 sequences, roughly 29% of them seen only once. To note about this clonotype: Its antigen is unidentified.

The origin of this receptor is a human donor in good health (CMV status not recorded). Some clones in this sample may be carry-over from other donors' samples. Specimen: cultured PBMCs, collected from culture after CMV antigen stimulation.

CDR3: CASKVGGTSYEQYF. The CDR3 nucleotides are TGTGCCAGTAAAGTAGGGGGTACCTCCTACGAGCAGTACTTC. V and J are TRBV19 and TRBJ2-7; D may be TRBD1 (6 bases). The germline gives CDR1 LNHDA, CDR2 SQIVND (reference sequence). Trimming shortened V by 7 bases and J by 0 bases, and 13 bases separated the two germline ends. The CDR3 is 14 amino acids.